The text below deals with one T cell receptor (beta chain). What this receptor recognizes is not known. This likely comes from a read error, as the CDR3 has no conserved phenylalanine or tryptophan at its end. The DNA is omitted, as the CDR3 cannot be located on it reliably, and the CDR3 follows TCRdb's listing. The germline V gene sets CDR1 to SNHLY and CDR2 to FYNNEI. The CDR3 extends over 15 residues, inclusive of both ends. The data were obtained in a study of breast tumors, draining lymph nodes, adjacent tissues (TCRdb year 2016). For the wider study: In breast cancer patients, the study compared the TCR beta repertoires of tumor, adjacent nontumor tissue and axillary lymph nodes. The study aimed to assess the relationships and possible T-cell exchange between tumor, surrounding tissue and draining lymph node repertoires in human breast cancer.

Here is what the overall study found, with its caveats: The data were considered consistent with most tumor T cells being derived from the lymph node and subsequently expanding within tumor tissue. Rather than being directly demonstrated, the conclusion that tumor T cells originate in lymph nodes was presented as consistent with a hypothesis. Tumor and nontumor tissue repertoires were found to be significantly more similar in luminal-like than in basal-like breast cancer. Tumor T-cell repertoires showed less diversity than lymph node repertoires and more diversity than nontumor tissue repertoires, and tumor T-cell repertoires showed preferential V and J gene usage.

Instrument on record: Illumina HiSeq 2000. TCR beta chain libraries were generated by multiplex PCR amplification. The amplified TCR beta chain products were analyzed by high-throughput sequencing. TCRdb reran the public reads through fastp at Q25 and MiXCR, keeping productive beta chains. Each CDR3 protein appears once, grouped with its most common genes and DNA. The sample data list approximately 200,000 distinct CDR3 sequences, and over 25% of these were observed just once. Of the sample, roughly 4% is held by the ten largest clones. Lymph node samples were obtained from the axillary draining lymph nodes of breast cancer patients.

The clonotype was recovered from a female donor with breast cancer. Some clones in this sample may be carry-over from other donors' samples. The material sequenced was axillary lymph node tissue. The V and J genes are TRBV2 and TRBJ2-2. The CDR3 amino acid sequence is: CASSSDTTNTGELMS.